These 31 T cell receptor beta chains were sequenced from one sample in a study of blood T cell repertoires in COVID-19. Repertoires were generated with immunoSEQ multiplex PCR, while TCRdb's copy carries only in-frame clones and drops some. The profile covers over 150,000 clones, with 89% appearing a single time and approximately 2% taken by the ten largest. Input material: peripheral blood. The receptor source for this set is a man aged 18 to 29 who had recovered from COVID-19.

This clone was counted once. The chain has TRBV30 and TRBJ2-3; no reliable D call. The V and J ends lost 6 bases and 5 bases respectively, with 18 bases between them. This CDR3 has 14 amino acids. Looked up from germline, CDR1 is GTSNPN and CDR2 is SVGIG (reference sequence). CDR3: CACKFIESGDTQYF. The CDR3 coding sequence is TGTGCCTGCAAATTTATAGAGTCAGGAGATACGCAGTATTTT.

The CDR3 DNA sequence: TGTGCCAGCAGTCCCCGGGGGGGGGCGGACGGGGAGCTGTTTTTT. Amino acids: CASSPRGGADGELFF. The rearrangement uses TRBV27 and TRBJ2-2; TRBD2 matches at 8 bases. Germline assignment: CDR1 MNHEY and CDR2 SMNVEV (reference sequence). Losses at the gene ends were 5 bases for V and 7 bases for J; bases not matched to a gene: 9. This CDR3 spans 15 amino acids.

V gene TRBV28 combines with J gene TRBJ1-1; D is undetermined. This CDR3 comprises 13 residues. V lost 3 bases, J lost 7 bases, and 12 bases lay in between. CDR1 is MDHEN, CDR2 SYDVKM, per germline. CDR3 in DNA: TGTGCCAGCAGTTTCGGGCAAGGACTTGAAGCTTTCTTT. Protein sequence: CASSFGQGLEAFF.

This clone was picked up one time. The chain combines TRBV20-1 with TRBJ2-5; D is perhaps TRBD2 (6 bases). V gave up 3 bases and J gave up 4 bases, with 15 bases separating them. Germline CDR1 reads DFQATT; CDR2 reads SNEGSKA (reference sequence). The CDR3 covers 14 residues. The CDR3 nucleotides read TGCAGTGCTAGTCCGGGGGTTCTTTTAGAGACCCAGTACTTC. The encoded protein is CSASPGVLLETQYF.

CDR3 nucleotides: TGCGCCAGCAGCTTGGCCGACTATGACACCGGGGAGCTGTTTTTT. It translates to CASSLADYDTGELFF. V usage is TRBV5-1 and J usage is TRBJ2-2, with D perhaps matching TRBD2 (5 bases). The CDR3 is made up of 15 amino acids. Trimming pared 0 bases from V and 3 bases from J, leaving 9 bases between. Germline loops: CDR1 SGHRS, CDR2 YFSETQ.

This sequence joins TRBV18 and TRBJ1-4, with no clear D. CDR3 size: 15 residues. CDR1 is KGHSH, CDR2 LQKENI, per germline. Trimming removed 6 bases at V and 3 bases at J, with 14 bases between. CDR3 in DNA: TGTGCCAGCTCCCCTGTGGAGATCCCTAATGAAAAACTGTTTTTT. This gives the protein CASSPVEIPNEKLFF.

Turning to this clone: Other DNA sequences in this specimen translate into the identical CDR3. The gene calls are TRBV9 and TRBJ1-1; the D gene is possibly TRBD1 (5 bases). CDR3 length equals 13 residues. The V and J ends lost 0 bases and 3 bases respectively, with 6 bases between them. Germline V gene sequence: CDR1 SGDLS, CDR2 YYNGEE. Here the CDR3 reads CASSVGGYTEAFF. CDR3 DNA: TGTGCCAGCAGCGTAGGGGGCTACACTGAAGCTTTCTTT.

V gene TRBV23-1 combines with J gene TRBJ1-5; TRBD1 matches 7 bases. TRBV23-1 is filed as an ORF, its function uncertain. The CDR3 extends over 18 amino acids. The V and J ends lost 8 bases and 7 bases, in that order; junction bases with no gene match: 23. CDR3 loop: CASSLPRTGARDNQPQHF. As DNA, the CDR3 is TGCGCCAGCTCCCTCCCTAGGACAGGAGCAAGAGATAACCAGCCCCAGCATTTT.

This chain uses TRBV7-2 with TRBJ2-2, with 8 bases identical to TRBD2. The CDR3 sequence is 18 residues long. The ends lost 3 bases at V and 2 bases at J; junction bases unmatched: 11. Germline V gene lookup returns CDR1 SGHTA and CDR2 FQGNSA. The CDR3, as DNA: TGTGCCAGCAGCTTCTTGCCCGGGGGGGTTCAAAACACCGGGGAGCTGTTTTTT. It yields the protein CASSFLPGGVQNTGELFF. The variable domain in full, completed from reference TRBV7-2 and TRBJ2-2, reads GAGVSQSPSNKVTEKGKDVELRCDPISGHTALYWYRQSLGQGLEFLIYFQGNSAPDKSGLPSDRFSAERTGGSVSTLTIQRTQQEDSAVYLCASSFLPGGVQNTGELFFGEGSRLTVL.

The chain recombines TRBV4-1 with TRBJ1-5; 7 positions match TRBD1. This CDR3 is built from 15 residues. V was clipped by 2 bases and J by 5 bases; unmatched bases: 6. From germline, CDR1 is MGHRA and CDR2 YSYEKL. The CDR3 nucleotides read TGCGCCAGCAGCCAATGGAGACAGGGAGATCAGCCCCAGCATTTT. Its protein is CASSQWRQGDQPQHF.

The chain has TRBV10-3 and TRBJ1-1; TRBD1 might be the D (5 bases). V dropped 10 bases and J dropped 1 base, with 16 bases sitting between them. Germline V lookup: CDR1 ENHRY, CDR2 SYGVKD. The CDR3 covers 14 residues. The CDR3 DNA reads TGTGCCACCGGAGATTTAGGGGAGAACACTGAAGCTTTCTTT. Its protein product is CATGDLGENTEAFF.

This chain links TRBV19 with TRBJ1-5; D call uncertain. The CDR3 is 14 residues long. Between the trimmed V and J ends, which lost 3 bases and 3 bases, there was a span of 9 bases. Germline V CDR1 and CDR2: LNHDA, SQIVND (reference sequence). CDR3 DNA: TGTGCCAGTAGTATGGAGACGGTCAATCAGCCCCAGCATTTT. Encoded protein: CASSMETVNQPQHF.

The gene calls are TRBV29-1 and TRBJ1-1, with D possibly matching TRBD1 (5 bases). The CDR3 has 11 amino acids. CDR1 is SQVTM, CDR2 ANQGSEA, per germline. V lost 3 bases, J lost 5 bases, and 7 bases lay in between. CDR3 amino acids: CSVEKGTEAFF. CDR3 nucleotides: TGCAGCGTTGAGAAGGGGACTGAAGCTTTCTTT. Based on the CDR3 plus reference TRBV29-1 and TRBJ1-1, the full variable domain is SAVISQKPSRDICQRGTSLTIQCQVDSQVTMMFWYRQQPGQSLTLIATANQGSEATYESGFVIDKFPISRPNLTFSTLTVSNMSPEDSSIYLCSVEKGTEAFFGQGTRLTVV.

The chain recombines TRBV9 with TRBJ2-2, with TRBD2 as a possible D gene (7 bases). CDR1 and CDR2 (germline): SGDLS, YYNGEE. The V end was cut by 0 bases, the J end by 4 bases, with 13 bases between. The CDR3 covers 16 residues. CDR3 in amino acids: CASSVGEGVGTGELFF. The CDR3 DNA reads TGTGCCAGCAGCGTAGGGGAGGGGGTTGGCACCGGGGAGCTGTTTTTT.

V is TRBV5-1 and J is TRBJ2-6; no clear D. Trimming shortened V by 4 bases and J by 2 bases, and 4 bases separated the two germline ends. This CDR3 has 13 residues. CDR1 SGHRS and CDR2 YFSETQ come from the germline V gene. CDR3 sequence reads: CASSRAGANVLTF. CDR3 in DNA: TGCGCCAGCAGCCGAGCTGGGGCCAACGTCCTGACTTTC. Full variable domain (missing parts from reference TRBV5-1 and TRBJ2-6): KAGVTQTPRYLIKTRGQQVTLSCSPISGHRSVSWYQQTPGQGLQFLFEYFSETQRNKGNFPGRFSGRQFSNSRSEMNVSTLELGDSALYLCASSRAGANVLTFGAGSRLTVL.

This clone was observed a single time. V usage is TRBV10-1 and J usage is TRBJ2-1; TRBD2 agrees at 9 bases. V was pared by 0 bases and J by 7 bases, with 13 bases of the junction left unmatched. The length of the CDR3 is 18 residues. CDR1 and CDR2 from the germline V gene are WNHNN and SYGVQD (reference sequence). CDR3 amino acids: CASSESGCSGSKWNEQFF. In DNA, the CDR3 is TGCGCCAGCAGTGAGTCGGGGTGTAGCGGGAGCAAGTGGAATGAGCAGTTCTTC.

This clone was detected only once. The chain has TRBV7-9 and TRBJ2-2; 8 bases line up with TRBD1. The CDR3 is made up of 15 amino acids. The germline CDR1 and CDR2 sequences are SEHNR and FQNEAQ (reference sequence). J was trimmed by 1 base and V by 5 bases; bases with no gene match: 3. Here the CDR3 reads CASSQGTGNTGELFF. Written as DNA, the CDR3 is TGTGCCAGCAGCCAAGGGACAGGGAACACCGGGGAGCTGTTTTTT.

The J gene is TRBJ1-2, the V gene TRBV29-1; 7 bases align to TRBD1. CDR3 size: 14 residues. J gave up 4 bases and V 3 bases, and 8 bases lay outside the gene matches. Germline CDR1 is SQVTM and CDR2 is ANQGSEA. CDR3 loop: CSVDVTGLGYGYTF. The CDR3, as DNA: TGCAGCGTTGATGTGACAGGGCTGGGCTATGGCTACACCTTC.

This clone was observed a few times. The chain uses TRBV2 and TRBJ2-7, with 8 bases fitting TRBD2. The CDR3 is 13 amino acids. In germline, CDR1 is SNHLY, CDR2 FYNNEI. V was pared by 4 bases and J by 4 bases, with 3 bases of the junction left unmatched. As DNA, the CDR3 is TGTGCCAGCAGTGCGGCGGGAGGTTACGAGCAGTACTTC. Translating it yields CASSAAGGYEQYF.

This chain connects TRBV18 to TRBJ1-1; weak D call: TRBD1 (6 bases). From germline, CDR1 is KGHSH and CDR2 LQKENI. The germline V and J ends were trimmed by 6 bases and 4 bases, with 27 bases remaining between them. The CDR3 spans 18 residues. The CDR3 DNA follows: TGTGCCAGCTCTCCCAACTTTTTAGGCAGGGGCGTGGGCACTGAAGCTTTCTTT. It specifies CASSPNFLGRGVGTEAFF.

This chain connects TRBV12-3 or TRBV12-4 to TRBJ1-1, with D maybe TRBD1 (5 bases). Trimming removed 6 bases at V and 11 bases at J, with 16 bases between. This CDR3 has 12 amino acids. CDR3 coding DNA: TGTGCCAGCAGCTCGGGAGGGGCCGAGGCTTTCTTT. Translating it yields CASSSGGAEAFF.

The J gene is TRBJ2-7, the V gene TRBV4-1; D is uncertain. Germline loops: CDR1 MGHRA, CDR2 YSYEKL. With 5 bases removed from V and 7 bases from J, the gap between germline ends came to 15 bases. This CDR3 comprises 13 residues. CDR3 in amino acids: CASSLIATEEQYF. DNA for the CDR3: TGCGCCAGCAGCTTAATAGCCACCGAAGAGCAGTACTTC.

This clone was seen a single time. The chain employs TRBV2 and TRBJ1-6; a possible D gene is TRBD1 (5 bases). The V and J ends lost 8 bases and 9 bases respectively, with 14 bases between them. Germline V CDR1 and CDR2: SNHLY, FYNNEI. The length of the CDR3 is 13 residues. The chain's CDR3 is CASLRGEGSPLHF. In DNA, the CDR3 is TGTGCCAGCCTCCGAGGGGAGGGTTCACCCCTCCACTTT.

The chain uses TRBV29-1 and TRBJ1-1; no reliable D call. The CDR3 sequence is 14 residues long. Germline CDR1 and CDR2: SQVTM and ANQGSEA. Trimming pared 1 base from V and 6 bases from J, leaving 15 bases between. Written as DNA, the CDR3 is TGCAGCGTTGAAGGGCTGTGGGCGTATCCTGAAGCTTTCTTT. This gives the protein CSVEGLWAYPEAFF.

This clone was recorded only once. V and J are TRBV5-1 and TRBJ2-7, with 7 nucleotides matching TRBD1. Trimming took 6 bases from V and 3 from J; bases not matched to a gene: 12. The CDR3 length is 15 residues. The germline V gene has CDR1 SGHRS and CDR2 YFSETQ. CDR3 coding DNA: TGCGCCAGCAAGACCCTGACAGGGAGTGACTACGAGCAGTACTTC. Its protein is CASKTLTGSDYEQYF. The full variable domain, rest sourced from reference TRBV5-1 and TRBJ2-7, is KAGVTQTPRYLIKTRGQQVTLSCSPISGHRSVSWYQQTPGQGLQFLFEYFSETQRNKGNFPGRFSGRQFSNSRSEMNVSTLELGDSALYLCASKTLTGSDYEQYFGPGTRLTVT.

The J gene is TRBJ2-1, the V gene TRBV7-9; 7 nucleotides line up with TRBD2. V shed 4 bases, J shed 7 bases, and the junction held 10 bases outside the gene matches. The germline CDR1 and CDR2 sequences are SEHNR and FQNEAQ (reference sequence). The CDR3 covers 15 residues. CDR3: CASSSFPGLKNEQFF. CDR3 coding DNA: TGTGCCAGCAGCTCATTCCCGGGACTAAAGAATGAGCAGTTCTTC.

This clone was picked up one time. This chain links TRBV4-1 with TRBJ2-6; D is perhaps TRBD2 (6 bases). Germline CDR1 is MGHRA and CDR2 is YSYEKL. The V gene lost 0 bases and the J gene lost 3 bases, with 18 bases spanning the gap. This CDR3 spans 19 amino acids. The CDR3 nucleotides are TGCGCCAGCAGCCAAGATTATTTCGCCGGGGGTGTTGGGGCCAACGTCCTGACTTTC. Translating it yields CASSQDYFAGGVGANVLTF.

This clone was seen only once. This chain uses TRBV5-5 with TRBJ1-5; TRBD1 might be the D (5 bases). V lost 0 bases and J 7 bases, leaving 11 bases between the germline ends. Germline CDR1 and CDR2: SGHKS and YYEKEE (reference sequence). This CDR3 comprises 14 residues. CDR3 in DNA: TGTGCCAGCAGCTTGGGCAGGGTACAGCAGCCCCAGCATTTT. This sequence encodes CASSLGRVQQPQHF.

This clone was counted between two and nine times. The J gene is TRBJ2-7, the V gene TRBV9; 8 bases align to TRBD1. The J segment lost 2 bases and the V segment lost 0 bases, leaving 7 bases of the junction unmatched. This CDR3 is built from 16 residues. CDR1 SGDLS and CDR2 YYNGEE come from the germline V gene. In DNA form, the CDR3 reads TGTGCCAGCAGCGTAGCATCGACAGGGGAGGCCTACGAGCAGTACTTC. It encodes CASSVASTGEAYEQYF.

The CDR3 region is CASSLPADTQYF. The CDR3 DNA reads TGTGCCAGCAGCCTTCCGGCAGATACGCAGTATTTT. The genes are TRBV28 and TRBJ2-3; no reliable D call. In germline, CDR1 is MDHEN, CDR2 SYDVKM. Between the trimmed V and J ends, which lost 6 bases and 4 bases, there was a span of 8 bases. The CDR3 spans 12 residues.

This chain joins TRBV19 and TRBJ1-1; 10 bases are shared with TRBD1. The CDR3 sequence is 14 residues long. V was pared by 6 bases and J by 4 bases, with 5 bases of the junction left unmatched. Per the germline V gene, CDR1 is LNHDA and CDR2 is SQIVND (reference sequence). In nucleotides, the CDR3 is TGTGCCAGTAGCCGGACAGGGGGGAGCACTGAAGCTTTCTTT. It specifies CASSRTGGSTEAFF.